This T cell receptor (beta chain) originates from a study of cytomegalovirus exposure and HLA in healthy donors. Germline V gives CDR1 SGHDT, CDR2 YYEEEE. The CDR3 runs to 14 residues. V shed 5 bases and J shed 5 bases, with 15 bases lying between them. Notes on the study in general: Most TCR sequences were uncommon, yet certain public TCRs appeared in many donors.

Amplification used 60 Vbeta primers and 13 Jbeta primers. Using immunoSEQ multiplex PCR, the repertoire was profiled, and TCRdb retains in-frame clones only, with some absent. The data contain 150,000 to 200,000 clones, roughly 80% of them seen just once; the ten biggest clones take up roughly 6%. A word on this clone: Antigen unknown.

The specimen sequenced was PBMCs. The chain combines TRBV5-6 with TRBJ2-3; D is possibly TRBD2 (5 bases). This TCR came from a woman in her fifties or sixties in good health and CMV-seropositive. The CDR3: CASSPDGIGDTQYF. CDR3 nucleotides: TGTGCCAGCAGTCCGGACGGGATTGGAGATACGCAGTATTTT.